This paragraph covers one TCR beta chain sequence. This entry belongs to a study of blood T cell repertoires in COVID-19. On the study more broadly: Acute and convalescent COVID-19 samples came from the United States, Italy and Spain. The analysed material was cDNA or gDNA that came from T cells, B-cell-depleted T cells, or PBMCs.

Between the trimmed V and J ends, which lost 0 bases and 3 bases, there was a span of 9 bases. This CDR3 is 14 amino acids long. The germline gives CDR1 KGHSH, CDR2 LQKENI. In the original processing: Estimates of nucleated cell counts were drawn from the amplification of reference gene primers. Data came from immunoSEQ multiplex PCR; TCRdb stores just in-frame clones and leaves some out. V, J and clone size are taken as reported in that table, and D and trimming were inferred from the DNA itself. The profile covers under 200,000 clones, with about 85% appearing a single time and roughly 1.3% taken by the ten largest.

Sequenced sample: peripheral blood. The sequence was collected from a man in his sixties who had recovered from COVID-19. The chain couples TRBV18 to TRBJ2-7, with a tentative D call TRBD2 (5 bases). The chain's CDR3 is CASSPPEGGYEQYF. The CDR3 DNA is TGTGCCAGCTCACCACCAGAGGGCGGCTACGAGCAGTACTTC.